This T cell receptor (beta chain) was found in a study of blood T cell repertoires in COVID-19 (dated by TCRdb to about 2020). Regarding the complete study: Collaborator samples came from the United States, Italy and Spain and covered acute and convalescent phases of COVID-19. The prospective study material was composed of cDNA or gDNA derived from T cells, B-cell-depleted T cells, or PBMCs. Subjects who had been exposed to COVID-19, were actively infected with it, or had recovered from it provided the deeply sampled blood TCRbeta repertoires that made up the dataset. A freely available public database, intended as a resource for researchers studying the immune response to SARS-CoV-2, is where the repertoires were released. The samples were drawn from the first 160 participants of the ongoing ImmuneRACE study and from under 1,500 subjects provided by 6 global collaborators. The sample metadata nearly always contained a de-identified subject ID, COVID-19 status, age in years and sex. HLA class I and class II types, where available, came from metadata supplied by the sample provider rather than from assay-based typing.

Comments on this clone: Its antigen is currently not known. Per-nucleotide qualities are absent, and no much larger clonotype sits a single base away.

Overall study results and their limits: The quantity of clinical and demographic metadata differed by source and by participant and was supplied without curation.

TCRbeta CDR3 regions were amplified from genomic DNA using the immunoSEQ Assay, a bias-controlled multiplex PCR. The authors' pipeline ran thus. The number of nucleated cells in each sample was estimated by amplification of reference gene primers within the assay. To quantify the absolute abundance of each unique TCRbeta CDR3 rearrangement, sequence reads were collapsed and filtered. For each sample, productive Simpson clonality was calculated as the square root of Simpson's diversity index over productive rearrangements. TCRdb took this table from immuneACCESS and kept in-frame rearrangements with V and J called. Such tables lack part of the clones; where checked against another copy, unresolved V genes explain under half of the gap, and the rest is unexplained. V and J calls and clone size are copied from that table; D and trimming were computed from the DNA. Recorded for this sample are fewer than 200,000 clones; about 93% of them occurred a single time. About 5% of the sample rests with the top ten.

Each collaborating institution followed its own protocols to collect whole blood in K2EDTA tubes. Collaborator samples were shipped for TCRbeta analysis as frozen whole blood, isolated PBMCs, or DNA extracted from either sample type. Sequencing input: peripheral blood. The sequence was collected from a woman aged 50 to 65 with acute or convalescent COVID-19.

CDR3 region: CASSPRKGDTEAFF. The sequenced DNA is TGTGCCAGCTCACCACGAAAGGGAGACACTGAAGCTTTCTTT. Rearrangement joined TRBV18 to TRBJ1-1, with no confidently assigned D gene. In the germline V gene, CDR1 corresponds to KGHSH and CDR2 to LQKENI. V is reduced by 1 base and J by 3 bases, leaving a spacing of 9 bases between them. From the cysteine up to the phenylalanine, the CDR3 has a length of 14 residues. The read is trimmed to its CDR3 DNA, 42 bases read in frame from base 1.